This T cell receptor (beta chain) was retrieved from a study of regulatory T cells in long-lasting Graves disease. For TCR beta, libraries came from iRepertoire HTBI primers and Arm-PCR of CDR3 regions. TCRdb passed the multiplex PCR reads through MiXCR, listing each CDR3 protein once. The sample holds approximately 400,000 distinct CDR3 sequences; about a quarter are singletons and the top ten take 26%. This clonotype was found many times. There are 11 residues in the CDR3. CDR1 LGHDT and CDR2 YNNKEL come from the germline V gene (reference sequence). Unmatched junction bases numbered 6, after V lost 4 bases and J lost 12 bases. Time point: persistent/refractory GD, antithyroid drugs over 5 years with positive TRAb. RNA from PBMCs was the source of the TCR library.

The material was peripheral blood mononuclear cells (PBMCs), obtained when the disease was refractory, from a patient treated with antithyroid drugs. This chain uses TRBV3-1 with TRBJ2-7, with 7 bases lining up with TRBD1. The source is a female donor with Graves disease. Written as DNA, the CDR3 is TGTGCCAGCAGCCCCGACAGGGTTCTGTACTTC. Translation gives CASSPDRVLYF.